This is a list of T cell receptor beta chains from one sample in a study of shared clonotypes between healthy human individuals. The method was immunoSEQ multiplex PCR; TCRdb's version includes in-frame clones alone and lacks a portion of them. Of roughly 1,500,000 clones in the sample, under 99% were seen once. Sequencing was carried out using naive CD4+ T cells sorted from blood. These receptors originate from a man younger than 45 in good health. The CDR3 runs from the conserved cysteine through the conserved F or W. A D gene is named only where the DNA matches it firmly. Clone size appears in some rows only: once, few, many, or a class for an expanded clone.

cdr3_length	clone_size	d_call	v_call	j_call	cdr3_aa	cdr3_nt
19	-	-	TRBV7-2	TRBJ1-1	CASSGRQQAQNRVGTEAFF	TGTGCCAGCAGCGGGCGGCAACAGGCCCAAAACCGGGTGGGCACTGAAGCTTTCTTT
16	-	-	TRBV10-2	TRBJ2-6	CASRGLGGSGANVLTF	TGCGCCAGTCGTGGTTTGGGGGGCTCTGGGGCCAACGTCCTGACTTTC
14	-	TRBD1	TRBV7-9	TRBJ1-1	CASARTGRDPEAFF	TGTGCCAGCGCGCGGACAGGGAGGGACCCTGAAGCTTTCTTT
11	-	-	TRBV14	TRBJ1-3	CASSPGNTIYF	TGTGCCAGCAGCCCCGGGAACACCATATATTTT
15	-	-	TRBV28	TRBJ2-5	CASSVTRRSGETQYF	TGTGCCAGCAGCGTTACTCGGCGGAGCGGAGAGACCCAGTACTTC
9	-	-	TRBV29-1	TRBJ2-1	CSVAREQFF	TGCAGCGTTGCGCGTGAGCAGTTCTTC
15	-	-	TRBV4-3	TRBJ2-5	CASSQESGLVGTQYF	TGCGCCAGCAGCCAAGAGTCGGGACTTGTTGGGACCCAGTACTTC
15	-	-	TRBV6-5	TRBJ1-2	CASSYYGTKNYGYTF	TGTGCCAGCAGTTACTATGGAACTAAAAACTATGGCTACACCTTC
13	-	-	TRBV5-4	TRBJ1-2	CASSLTPEGGYTF	TGTGCCAGCAGCTTGACCCCCGAGGGTGGCTACACCTTC
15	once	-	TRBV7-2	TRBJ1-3	CASSPSETAGNTIYF	TGTGCCAGCAGCCCCAGCGAGACAGCAGGAAACACCATATATTTT
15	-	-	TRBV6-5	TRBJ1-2	CASSYSVDRVYGYTF	TGTGCCAGCAGTTACTCAGTGGACAGAGTCTATGGCTACACCTTC
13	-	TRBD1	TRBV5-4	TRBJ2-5	CASSLTGEETQYF	TGTGCCAGCAGCTTGACAGGGGAAGAGACCCAGTACTTC
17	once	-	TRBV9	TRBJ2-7	CASSVDWGGAGTIEQYF	TGTGCCAGCAGCGTAGATTGGGGTGGGGCAGGAACTATCGAGCAGTACTTC
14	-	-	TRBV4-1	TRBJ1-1	CASSQEWPGVEAFF	TGCGCCAGCAGCCAAGAGTGGCCGGGGGTTGAAGCTTTCTTT
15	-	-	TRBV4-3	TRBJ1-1	CASSPAPGTNTEAFF	TGCGCCAGCAGCCCCGCCCCCGGTACGAACACTGAAGCTTTCTTT
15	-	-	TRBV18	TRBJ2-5	CASSPFTGKEETQYF	TGTGCCAGCTCACCATTTACAGGGAAGGAAGAGACCCAGTACTTC
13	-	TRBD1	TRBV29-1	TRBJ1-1	CSINRGSRTEAFF	TGCAGCATTAACAGGGGGTCGAGGACTGAAGCTTTCTTT
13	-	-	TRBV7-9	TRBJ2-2	CASRLKGTGELFF	TGTGCCAGCAGGTTAAAGGGGACCGGGGAGCTGTTTTTT
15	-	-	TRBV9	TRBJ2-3	CASSPRGLETDTQYF	TGTGCCAGCAGCCCCAGGGGCCTGGAAACAGATACGCAGTATTTT
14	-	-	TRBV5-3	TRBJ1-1	CARSLAGHRIEAFF	TGTGCCAGAAGCTTGGCCGGCCACAGGATTGAAGCTTTCTTT
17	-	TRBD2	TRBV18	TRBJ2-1	CASSPPTAGARDNEQFF	TGTGCCAGCTCACCACCAACAGCGGGAGCCAGGGACAATGAGCAGTTCTTC
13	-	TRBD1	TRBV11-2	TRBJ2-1	CASSRDRDNEQFF	TGTGCCAGCAGCCGGGACAGAGACAATGAGCAGTTCTTC
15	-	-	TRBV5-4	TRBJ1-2	CASSHNSGVAGGYTF	TGTGCCAGCAGCCACAATTCGGGGGTAGCGGGCGGCTACACCTTC
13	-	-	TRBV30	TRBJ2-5	CAWSVGIQETQYF	TGTGCCTGGAGTGTGGGAATCCAAGAGACCCAGTACTTC
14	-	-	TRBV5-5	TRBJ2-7	CASSRTDRAYEQYF	TGTGCCAGCAGCAGGACTGATCGGGCTTACGAGCAGTACTTC
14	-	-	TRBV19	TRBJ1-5	CASNGGPQNQPQHF	TGTGCCAGTAACGGGGGGCCCCAAAATCAGCCCCAGCATTTT
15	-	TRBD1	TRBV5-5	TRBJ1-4	CASSPGTGVGEKLFF	TGTGCCAGCAGCCCCGGGACAGGTGTTGGTGAAAAACTGTTTTTT
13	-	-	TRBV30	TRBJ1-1	CAWSVWGLGEAFF	TGTGCCTGGAGTGTATGGGGATTGGGTGAAGCTTTCTTT
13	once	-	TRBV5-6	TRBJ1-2	CASSLIGSYGYTF	TGTGCCAGCAGCTTGATAGGGTCGTATGGCTACACCTTC
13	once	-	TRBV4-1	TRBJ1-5	CASRGGSNQPQHF	TGCGCCAGCAGAGGTGGCAGCAATCAGCCCCAGCATTTT
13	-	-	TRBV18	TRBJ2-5	CASSPRGQETQYF	TGTGCCAGCTCACCCAGGGGCCAAGAGACCCAGTACTTC
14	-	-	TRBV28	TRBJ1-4	CASSSTDRNEKLFF	TGTGCCAGCAGTTCCACGGACAGAAACGAAAAACTGTTTTTT
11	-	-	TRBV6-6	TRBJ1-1	CASKDLTEAFF	TGTGCCAGCAAAGATCTCACTGAAGCTTTCTTT
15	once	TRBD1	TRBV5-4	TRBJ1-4	CASSLGDRINEKLFF	TGTGCCAGCAGCTTGGGGGACAGGATTAATGAAAAACTGTTTTTT
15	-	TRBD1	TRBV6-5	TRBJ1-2	CASSTEDRGRHGYTF	TGTGCCAGCAGTACGGAAGACAGGGGGCGTCATGGCTACACCTTC